This T cell receptor beta chain was observed in a study of blood T cell repertoires in COVID-19. The overall study: The United States, Italy and Spain provided the acute and convalescent COVID-19 samples. From T cells, B-cell-depleted T cells, or PBMCs came the material, which was cDNA or gDNA.

The study recruited people aged about 18 to 89 years across more than 20 US areas. Categorization into cohorts depended on clinical history that participants reported. The CDR3 sequence is 14 residues long. Germline-derived CDR1 and CDR2 are ENHRY and SYGVKD. The V gene lost 6 bases and the J gene lost 2 bases, with 12 bases spanning the gap. Only in-frame clones appear in the TCRdb table, and some are missing; sequencing was by immunoSEQ multiplex PCR. Found here are under 250,000 clones, under 90% of them singletons; the top ten hold roughly 4%. The V and J genes are TRBV10-3 and TRBJ2-3; TRBD2 might be the D (5 bases). Sequenced material: PBMCs or T cells enriched from blood (not recorded which). The receptor comes from a woman under 40 with acute COVID-19. Here the CDR3 reads CAIREADLTDTQYF. CDR3 nucleotide sequence: TGTGCCATCAGAGAAGCGGACCTCACAGATACGCAGTATTTT.